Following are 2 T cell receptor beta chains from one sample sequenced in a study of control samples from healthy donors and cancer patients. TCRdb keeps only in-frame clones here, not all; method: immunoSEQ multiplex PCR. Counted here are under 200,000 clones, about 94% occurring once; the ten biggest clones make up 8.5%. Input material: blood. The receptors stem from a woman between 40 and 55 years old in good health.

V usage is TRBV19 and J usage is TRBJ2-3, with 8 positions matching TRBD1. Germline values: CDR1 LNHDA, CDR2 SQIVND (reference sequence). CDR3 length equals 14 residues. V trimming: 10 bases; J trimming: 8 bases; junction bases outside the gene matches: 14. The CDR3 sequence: CATTTDRVGGTQYF. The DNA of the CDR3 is TGTGCCACCACAACGGACAGGGTCGGAGGTACGCAGTATTTT.

The DNA of the CDR3 is TGTGCCAGCAGCTTCTTCGGGGGGGACACCGGGGAGCTGTTTTTT. It is translated as CASSFFGGDTGELFF. The chain carries TRBV7-2 and TRBJ2-2; 8 nucleotides agree with TRBD2. J was trimmed by 3 bases and V by 3 bases; bases with no gene match: 3. The CDR3 covers 15 residues. Looked up from germline, CDR1 is SGHTA and CDR2 is FQGNSA.